This TCR beta chain derives from a study of cytomegalovirus exposure and HLA in healthy donors. Use of 60 Vbeta and 13 Jbeta primers characterized the PCR. Per the authors' pipeline: A later analysis counted around 74 million unique TCR beta chains, about 11 million shared. Some clones are missing from TCRdb's copy, which holds only in-frame ones; the method was immunoSEQ multiplex PCR. V and J calls plus clone size are reproduced from that table; the DNA served to infer D and trimming. Found here are approximately 81,000 clones, 77% of them singletons; the top ten hold around 3.2%. From germline, CDR1 is SGHVS and CDR2 FQNEAQ. V lost 1 base to trimming and J lost 6 bases, with 19 bases between them. CDR3 length equals 16 residues.

The source of this sequence is a man in his fifties or sixties in good health and CMV-seropositive. The sequenced material came from PBMCs. The genes are TRBV7-8 and TRBJ2-7; tentative D call: TRBD2 (6 bases). The CDR3 DNA follows: TGTGCCAGCAGCTTAGGGGGGGTGCTGACTGTAAGCGAGCAGTACTTC. As protein: CASSLGGVLTVSEQYF.